These T cell receptor beta chains were read from a single sample in a study of cytomegalovirus exposure and HLA in healthy donors. The data were produced by immunoSEQ multiplex PCR, yet TCRdb's version contains in-frame clones alone and is incomplete. The repertoire table contains roughly 140,000 clones. Material: PBMCs. The receptors stem from a man aged 35 to 55 in good health and CMV-seronegative. Each CDR3 is given with its conserved first and last residue. D genes are given only for firm matches.

cdr3_nt cdr3_aa v_call d_call j_call
TGTGCCAGCTCACCGACGGAACAGGGTAGGGACATTCAGTACTTC CASSPTEQGRDIQYF TRBV18 . TRBJ2-4
TGCGCCAGCAGCTTGTCGGGAACTAATGAAAAACTGTTTTTT CASSLSGTNEKLFF TRBV5-1 . TRBJ1-4
TGTGCCAGCAGCAATCAGGGAGGGCTGGGAACTAATGAAAAACTGTTTTTT CASSNQGGLGTNEKLFF TRBV21-1 . TRBJ1-4
TGTGCCAGCAGTCTAGCGGGGGCCACCGGGGAGCTGTTTTTT CASSLAGATGELFF TRBV2 TRBD2 TRBJ2-2
TGTGCCAGCAGCTTCAAACAGGGCGCAAATGAAAAACTGTTTTTT CASSFKQGANEKLFF TRBV5-4 . TRBJ1-4
TGTGCCAGCAGCGTAGCTACGTACGACTCGGGGCAGGGGTTGGCCGGGGAGCTGTTTTTT CASSVATYDSGQGLAGELFF TRBV9 . TRBJ2-2
TGTGCCAGCAGTTCGAGCGGGGGGGCCAAGGAGCTGTTTTTT CASSSSGGAKELFF TRBV6-5 TRBD2 TRBJ2-2
TGCGCCAGCAGCTTGGTAGGGTTTTGGCGGGGGGACTCCCCAACTAGCACAGATACGCAGTATTTT CASSLVGFWRGDSPTSTDTQYF TRBV5-1 TRBD2 TRBJ2-3
TGTGCCAGCAGCGTAGGGGACAGGGACACTGAAGCTTTCTTT CASSVGDRDTEAFF TRBV9 TRBD1 TRBJ1-1
TGTGCCAGCAGCGTAGGGCAGGGGAGTGGCACCGGGGAGCTGTTTTTT CASSVGQGSGTGELFF TRBV9 . TRBJ2-2
TGTGCCAGCAGCTCCCAGGGGTACAGCGAAAATCAGCCCCAGCATTTT CASSSQGYSENQPQHF TRBV5-6 . TRBJ1-5
TGTGCCAGCAGACCCGCCCTAGGAAAACTGTTTTTT CASRPALGKLFF TRBV6-1 . TRBJ1-4
TGTGCCAGCGGATCATCAGGGGGCGTTTACGAGCAGTACTTC CASGSSGGVYEQYF TRBV7-2 TRBD1 TRBJ2-7
TGCGCCAGCAGCTCCCACCGGACAGCCGTAAATCAGCCCCAGCATTTT CASSSHRTAVNQPQHF TRBV5-1 . TRBJ1-5
TGCGCCAGCAGCCAAGATTATAGGCTAGCGGGGAGCCAAGAGACCCAGTACTTC CASSQDYRLAGSQETQYF TRBV4-3 TRBD2 TRBJ2-5
TGTGCCAGCAGCCTGGAGAACCTCATGAACACTGAAGCTTTCTTT CASSLENLMNTEAFF TRBV7-2 . TRBJ1-1
TGCGCCAGCAGCCAAGGACTAGCGGGGGGCTGGTACCAAGAGACCCAGTACTTC CASSQGLAGGWYQETQYF TRBV4-3 TRBD2 TRBJ2-5
TGTGCCAGCAGCGTATCAGGGGGTGGCAATTCACCCCTCCACTTT CASSVSGGGNSPLHF TRBV9 TRBD1 TRBJ1-6
TGTGCCAGCAGCACCCGACAACGCTCTGGAAACACCATATATTTT CASSTRQRSGNTIYF TRBV13 . TRBJ1-3
TGTGCTAGTGGTTTCAGGTCGGCGAGCCCCGGGGAGCTGTTTTTT CASGFRSASPGELFF TRBV12-5 . TRBJ2-2
TGTGCCAGCAGCCTGGAGGGTTACGACACTGAAGCTTTCTTT CASSLEGYDTEAFF TRBV9 . TRBJ1-1
TGTGCCAGCAGCACAGGGGAGAACACTGAAGCTTTCTTT CASSTGENTEAFF TRBV9 TRBD1 TRBJ1-1
TGTGCCAGCAGTAGGGGCCGGAACAATGAGCAGTTCTTC CASSRGRNNEQFF TRBV2 . TRBJ2-1
TGTGCCAGCAGGGGGGGACAGGGGGCTGGCGAGCAGTACTTC CASRGGQGAGEQYF TRBV2 TRBD1 TRBJ2-7
TGTGCCAGCAGTTTTGGGACAGCCTCTGGAAACACCATATATTTT CASSFGTASGNTIYF TRBV6-6 TRBD1 TRBJ1-3
TGTGCTAGTGGTCCAGGGGGCGGAGAGACCCAGTACTTC CASGPGGGETQYF TRBV12-5 TRBD1 TRBJ2-5
TGTGCCAGCAGCTTAGTTGGAGGCACTGAAGCTTTCTTT CASSLVGGTEAFF TRBV11-3 . TRBJ1-1
TGTGCCAGTAGTATCCCTCCAGGCCCTAGCTGGACACCCCTCCACTTT CASSIPPGPSWTPLHF TRBV19 . TRBJ1-6
TGTGCCACCAGCAGGATTGACAGGCAAGGGGGTGAAGCTTTCTTT CATSRIDRQGGEAFF TRBV15 . TRBJ1-1
TGTGCCAGCAGTGAAGTTCTGGGCTACGGCTACACCTTC CASSEVLGYGYTF TRBV6-1 . TRBJ1-2
TGTGCCAGCAGTTACATCTCGAAGGGGATGTACACTGAAGCTTTCTTT CASSYISKGMYTEAFF TRBV6-5 . TRBJ1-1
TGTGCCAGCAGCTCCCGCAGGGTCACCATATATTTT CASSSRRVTIYF TRBV13 . TRBJ1-3
TGTGCCAGCAGCCCCCGGGGCACAGATACGCAGTATTTT CASSPRGTDTQYF TRBV4-2 . TRBJ2-3
TGTGCCAGCAGCAGACAGGGGGCCACCGGGGAGCTGTTTTTT CASSRQGATGELFF TRBV6-5 TRBD1 TRBJ2-2
TGTGCCAGCAGTGACTCACTAGCGACAGATACGCAGTATTTT CASSDSLATDTQYF TRBV6-4 TRBD2 TRBJ2-3
TGTGCCAGCACCCTTCTTCAGGGAAATTCACCCCTCCACTTT CASTLLQGNSPLHF TRBV6-5 . TRBJ1-6
TGTGCCAGCAGCGTACAGGACAGGGAGACGGGCTACACCTTC CASSVQDRETGYTF TRBV9 TRBD1 TRBJ1-2
TGTGCCAGCAGCCCCCAGGATACGGCCTACGAGCAGTACTTC CASSPQDTAYEQYF TRBV5-4 . TRBJ2-7
TGTGCCAGCAGCGGACACAGGGTTGGCGAAAAACTGTTTTTT CASSGHRVGEKLFF TRBV9 . TRBJ1-4
. CASSQFGQGSDVF TRBV14 . TRBJ1-2
TGTGCCAGCAGCTTCGACAGGGTGACCAACGTCCTGACTTTC CASSFDRVTNVLTF TRBV7-6 TRBD1 TRBJ2-6
TGCGCCAGCAGCCAACAACGGACTAGCGGGTACGAGCAGTACTTC CASSQQRTSGYEQYF TRBV4-1 TRBD2 TRBJ2-7
TGTGCCAGCAGTTTATTCACTAGCGGGGCCCCGGGAGATAGCCCAGATACGCAGTATTTT CASSLFTSGAPGDSPDTQYF TRBV27 TRBD2 TRBJ2-3
TGTGCCAGCAGCTCAAACCCCCCGGGGCGGGGGGGTTTCTACGAGCAGTACTTC CASSSNPPGRGGFYEQYF TRBV7-6 TRBD2 TRBJ2-7
TGCGCCAGCAGCCAAGATTACGAGGGAGTGGGAAACACCATATATTTT CASSQDYEGVGNTIYF TRBV4-1 . TRBJ1-3
TGTGCCACCCAGCGCTCAACTAGCACAGATACGCAGTATTTT CATQRSTSTDTQYF TRBV18 . TRBJ2-3
TGTGCCAGCAGCTTAGATAGGTACAGACCTCTCTATGGCTACACCTTC CASSLDRYRPLYGYTF TRBV11-3 . TRBJ1-2
TGTGCCAGCAGCTTTCCGGGTAGGCTATACGAGCAGTACTTC CASSFPGRLYEQYF TRBV11-1 . TRBJ2-7
TGTGCCAGCAGCCCAGGGACTCGTGATGGCTACACCTTC CASSPGTRDGYTF TRBV7-9 . TRBJ1-2
TGTGCCAGCATCTATAGTGTGGCAGGGGGAACTGAAGCTTTCTTT CASIYSVAGGTEAFF TRBV7-9 TRBD1 TRBJ1-1